This T cell receptor (beta chain) originates from a study of cytomegalovirus exposure and HLA in healthy donors. The CDR3 covers 18 residues. Per germline, CDR1 SGHRS and CDR2 YFSETQ. V lost 7 bases to trimming and J lost 1 base, with 27 bases between them. Repertoires were generated with immunoSEQ multiplex PCR, while TCRdb's copy carries only in-frame clones and drops some. This sample has about 160,000 clones; 75% to 90% occur once, and the top ten carry about 2.3%. General study points: Most TCR sequences were uncommon, yet certain public TCRs appeared in many donors.

A note on this clone: The antigen remains unidentified.

This sequence originates from a woman in her late teens or twenties in good health and CMV-seronegative. The chain employs TRBV5-1 and TRBJ2-7; D is perhaps TRBD2 (5 bases). The sequenced sample was PBMCs. CDR3 nucleotide sequence: TGCGCCAGCCCAGCTTATCCCGCACCGGGCGGGTTTTCCTACGAGCAGTACTTC. This sequence encodes CASPAYPAPGGFSYEQYF. Supplemented by reference TRBV5-1 and TRBJ2-7, the full variable domain reads KAGVTQTPRYLIKTRGQQVTLSCSPISGHRSVSWYQQTPGQGLQFLFEYFSETQRNKGNFPGRFSGRQFSNSRSEMNVSTLELGDSALYLCASPAYPAPGGFSYEQYFGPGTRLTVT.